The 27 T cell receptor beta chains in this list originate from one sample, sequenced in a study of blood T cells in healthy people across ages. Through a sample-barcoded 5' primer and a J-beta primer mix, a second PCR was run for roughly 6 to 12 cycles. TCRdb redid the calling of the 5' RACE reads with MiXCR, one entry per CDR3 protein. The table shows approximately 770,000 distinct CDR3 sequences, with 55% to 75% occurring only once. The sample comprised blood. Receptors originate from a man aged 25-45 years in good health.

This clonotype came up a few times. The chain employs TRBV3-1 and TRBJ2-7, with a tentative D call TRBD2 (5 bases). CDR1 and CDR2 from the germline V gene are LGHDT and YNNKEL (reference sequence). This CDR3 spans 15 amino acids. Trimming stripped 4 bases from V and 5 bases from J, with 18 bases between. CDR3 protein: CASSPEGLLHHEQYF. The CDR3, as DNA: TGTGCCAGCAGCCCAGAGGGTTTACTCCACCACGAGCAGTACTTC.

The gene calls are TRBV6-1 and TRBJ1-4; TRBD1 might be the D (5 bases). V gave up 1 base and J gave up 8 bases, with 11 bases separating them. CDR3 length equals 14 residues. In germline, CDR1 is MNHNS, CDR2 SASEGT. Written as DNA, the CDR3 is TGTGCCAGCAGTGAAGGTCCAGGGTCGGAAAAACTGTTTTTT. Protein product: CASSEGPGSEKLFF.

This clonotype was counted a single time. CDR3 bases: TGTGCCAGCGGCATCAAGGGGTCCACAGATACGCAGTATTTT. Protein sequence: CASGIKGSTDTQYF. The chain uses TRBV7-9 and TRBJ2-3, with a weak D call TRBD1 (5 bases). Germline V CDR1 and CDR2: SEHNR, FQNEAQ (reference sequence). The CDR3 contains 14 residues. Trimming pared 8 bases from V and 2 bases from J, leaving 14 bases between.

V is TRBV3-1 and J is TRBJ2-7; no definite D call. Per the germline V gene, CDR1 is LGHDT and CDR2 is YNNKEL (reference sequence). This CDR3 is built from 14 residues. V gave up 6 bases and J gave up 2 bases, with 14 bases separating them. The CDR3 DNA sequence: TGTGCCAGCAGTCCTGGGTCCCACGCCTACGAGCAGTACTTC. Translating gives CASSPGSHAYEQYF.

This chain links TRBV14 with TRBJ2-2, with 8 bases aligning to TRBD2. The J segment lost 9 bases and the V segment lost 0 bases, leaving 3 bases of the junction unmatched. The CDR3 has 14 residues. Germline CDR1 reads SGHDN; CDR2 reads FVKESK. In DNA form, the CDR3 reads TGTGCCAGCAGCCAAGACGCTAGCGGGTGGGAGCTGTTTTTT. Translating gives CASSQDASGWELFF. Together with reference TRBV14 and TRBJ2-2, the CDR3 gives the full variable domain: EAGVTQFPSHSVIEKGQTVTLRCDPISGHDNLYWYRRVMGKEIKFLLHFVKESKQDESGMPNNRFLAERTGGTYSTLKVQPAELEDSGVYFCASSQDASGWELFFGEGSRLTVL.

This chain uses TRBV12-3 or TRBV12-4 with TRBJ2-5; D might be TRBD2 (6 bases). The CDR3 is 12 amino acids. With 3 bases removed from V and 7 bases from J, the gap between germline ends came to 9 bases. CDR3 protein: CASSFTRGTQYF. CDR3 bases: TGTGCCAGCAGTTTTACGCGGGGGACCCAGTACTTC.

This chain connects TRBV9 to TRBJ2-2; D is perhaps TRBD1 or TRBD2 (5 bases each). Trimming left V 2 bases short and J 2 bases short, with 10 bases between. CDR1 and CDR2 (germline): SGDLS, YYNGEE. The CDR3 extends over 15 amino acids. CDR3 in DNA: TGTGCCAGCAGCGTTATAGGGGACAACACCGGGGAGCTGTTTTTT. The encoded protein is CASSVIGDNTGELFF.

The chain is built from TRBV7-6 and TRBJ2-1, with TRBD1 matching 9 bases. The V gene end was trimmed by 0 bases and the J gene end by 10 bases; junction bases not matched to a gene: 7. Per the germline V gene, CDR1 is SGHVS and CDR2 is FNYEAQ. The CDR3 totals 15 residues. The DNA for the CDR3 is TGTGCCAGCAGCTTAGCGCGTGGGACAGGGAAGGAGCAGTTCTTC. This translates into CASSLARGTGKEQFF.

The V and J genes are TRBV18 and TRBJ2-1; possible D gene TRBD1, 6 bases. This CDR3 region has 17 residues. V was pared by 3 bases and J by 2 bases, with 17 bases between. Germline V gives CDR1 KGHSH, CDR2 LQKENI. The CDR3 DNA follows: TGTGCCAGCTCACCCCTAACCCGGGCAGGGGCCTACAATGAGCAGTTCTTC. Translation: CASSPLTRAGAYNEQFF. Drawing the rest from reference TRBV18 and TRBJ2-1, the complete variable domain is NAGVMQNPRHLVRRRGQEARLRCSPMKGHSHVYWYRQLPEEGLKFMVYLQKENIIDESGMPKERFSAEFPKEGPSILRIQQVVRGDSAAYFCASSPLTRAGAYNEQFFGPGTRLTVL.

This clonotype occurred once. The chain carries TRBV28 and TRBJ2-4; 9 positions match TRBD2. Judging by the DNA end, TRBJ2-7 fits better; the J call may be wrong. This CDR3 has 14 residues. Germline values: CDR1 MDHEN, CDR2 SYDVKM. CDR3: CASRGSGSPYEQYF. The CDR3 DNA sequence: TGTGCCAGCAGAGGTAGCGGGAGCCCCTACGAGCAGTACTTC.

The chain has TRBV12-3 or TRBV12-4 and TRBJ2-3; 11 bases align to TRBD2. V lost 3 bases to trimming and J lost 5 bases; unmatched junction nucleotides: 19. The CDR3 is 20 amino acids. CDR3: CASSFWSSGRSRARGDTQYF. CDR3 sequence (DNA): TGTGCCAGCAGTTTTTGGTCTAGCGGGAGGTCCCGTGCTCGGGGAGATACGCAGTATTTT.

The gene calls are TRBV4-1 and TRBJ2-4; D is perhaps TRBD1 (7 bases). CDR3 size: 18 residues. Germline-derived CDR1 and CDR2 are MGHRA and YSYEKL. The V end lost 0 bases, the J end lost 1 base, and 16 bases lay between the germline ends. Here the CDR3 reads CASSQDSGRGEAKNIQYF. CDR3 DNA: TGCGCCAGCAGCCAAGATTCCGGCAGGGGGGAGGCCAAAAACATTCAGTACTTC.

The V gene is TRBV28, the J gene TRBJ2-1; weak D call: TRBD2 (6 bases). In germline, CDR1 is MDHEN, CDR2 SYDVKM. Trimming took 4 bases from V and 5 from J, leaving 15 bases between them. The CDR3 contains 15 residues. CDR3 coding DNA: TGTGCCAGCAGTTACTCCGGGAGAGCCAACAATGAGCAGTTCTTC. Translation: CASSYSGRANNEQFF.

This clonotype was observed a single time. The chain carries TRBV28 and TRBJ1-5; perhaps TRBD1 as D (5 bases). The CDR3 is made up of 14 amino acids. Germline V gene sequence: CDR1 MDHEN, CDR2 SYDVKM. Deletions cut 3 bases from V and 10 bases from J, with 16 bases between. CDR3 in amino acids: CASSFVGRLNPQHF. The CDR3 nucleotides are TGTGCCAGCAGTTTCGTGGGGCGGTTGAATCCCCAGCATTTT.

The CDR3 DNA follows: TGCAGTGCTAGAGATAATAGGCTAGCGGGAGATGAGCAGTTCTTC. Its protein product is CSARDNRLAGDEQFF. The chain links TRBV20-1 to TRBJ2-1; TRBD2 aligns across 10 bases. Germline V gene lookup returns CDR1 DFQATT and CDR2 SNEGSKA (reference sequence). Trimming cost V 0 bases and J 8 bases; bases outside gene matches: 7. This CDR3 is built from 15 residues.

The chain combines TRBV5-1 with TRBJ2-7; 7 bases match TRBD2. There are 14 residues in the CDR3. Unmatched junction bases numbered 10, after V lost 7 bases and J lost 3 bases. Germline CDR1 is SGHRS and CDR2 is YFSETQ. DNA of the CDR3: TGCGCCAGCGGGAGGGCTGGTTCTGACTACGAGCAGTACTTC. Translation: CASGRAGSDYEQYF.

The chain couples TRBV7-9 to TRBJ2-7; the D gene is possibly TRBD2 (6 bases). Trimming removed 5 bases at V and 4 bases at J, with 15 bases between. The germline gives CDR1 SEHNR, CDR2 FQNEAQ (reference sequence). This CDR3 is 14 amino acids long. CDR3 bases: TGTGCCAGCAGCCCCCCGGAGGGTACGTACGAGCAGTACTTC. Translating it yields CASSPPEGTYEQYF.

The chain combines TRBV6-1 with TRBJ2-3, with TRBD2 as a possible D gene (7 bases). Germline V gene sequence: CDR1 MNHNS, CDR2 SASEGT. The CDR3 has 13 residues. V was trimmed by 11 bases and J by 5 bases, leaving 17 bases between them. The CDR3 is CALIGGGRDTQYF. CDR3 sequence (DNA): TGTGCCTTAATCGGGGGCGGGAGAGATACGCAGTATTTT.

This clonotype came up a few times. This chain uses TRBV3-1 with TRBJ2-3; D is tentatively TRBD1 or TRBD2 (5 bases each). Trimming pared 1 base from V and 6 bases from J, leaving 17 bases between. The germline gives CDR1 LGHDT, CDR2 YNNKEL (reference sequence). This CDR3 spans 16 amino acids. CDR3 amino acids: CASSQAFFERGDTQYF. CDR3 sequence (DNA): TGTGCCAGCAGCCAAGCCTTCTTTGAACGGGGCGATACGCAGTATTTT.

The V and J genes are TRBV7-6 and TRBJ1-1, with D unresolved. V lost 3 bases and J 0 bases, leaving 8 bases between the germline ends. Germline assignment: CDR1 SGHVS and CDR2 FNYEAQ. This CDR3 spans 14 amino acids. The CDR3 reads CASSLAIMNTEAFF. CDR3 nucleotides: TGTGCCAGCAGCTTGGCGATTATGAACACTGAAGCTTTCTTT.

CDR3 nucleotide sequence: TGTGCCACCAGTGTGAGGGCACAGAGCTCCTACAATGAGCAGTACTTC. Its translation is CATSVRAQSSYNEQYF. The gene calls are TRBV24-1 and TRBJ2-5, with TRBD2 as a possible D gene (5 bases). The germline V gene encodes CDR1 KGHDR and CDR2 SFDVKD. Deletions cut 5 bases from V and 11 bases from J, with 26 bases between. The CDR3 loop spans 16 amino acids.

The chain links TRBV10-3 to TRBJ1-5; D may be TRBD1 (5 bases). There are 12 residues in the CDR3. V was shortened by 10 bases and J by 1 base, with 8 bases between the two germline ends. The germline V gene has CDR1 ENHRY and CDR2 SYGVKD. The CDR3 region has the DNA TGTGCCACCCGGGACAGCAATCAGCCCCAGCATTTT. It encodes CATRDSNQPQHF.

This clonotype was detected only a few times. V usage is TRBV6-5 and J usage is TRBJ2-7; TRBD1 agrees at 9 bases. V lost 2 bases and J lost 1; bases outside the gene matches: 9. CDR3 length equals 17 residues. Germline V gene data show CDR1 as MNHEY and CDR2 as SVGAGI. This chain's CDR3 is CASSYSGRGQGSYEQYF. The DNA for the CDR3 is TGTGCCAGCAGTTACAGTGGACGGGGACAGGGATCCTACGAGCAGTACTTC.

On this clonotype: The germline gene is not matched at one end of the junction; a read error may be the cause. The CDR3 DNA reads TGTGCCAGCCGTTTGACGGAACATAGCAATCAGCCCCAGCATTTT. It translates to CASRLTEHSNQPQHF. This sequence joins TRBV27 and TRBJ1-5; no clear D gene. This CDR3 comprises 15 residues. Germline V gene sequence: CDR1 MNHEY, CDR2 SMNVEV (reference sequence).

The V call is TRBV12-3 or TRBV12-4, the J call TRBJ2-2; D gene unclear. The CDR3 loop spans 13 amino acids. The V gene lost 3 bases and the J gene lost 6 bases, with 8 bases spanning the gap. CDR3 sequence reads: CASSFAGSGELFF. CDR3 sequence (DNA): TGTGCCAGCAGTTTCGCTGGGTCCGGGGAGCTGTTTTTT.

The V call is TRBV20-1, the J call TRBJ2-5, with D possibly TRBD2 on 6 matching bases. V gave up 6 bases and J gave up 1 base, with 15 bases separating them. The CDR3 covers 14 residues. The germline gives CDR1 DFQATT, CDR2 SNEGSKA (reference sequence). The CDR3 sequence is CSAGGPGGQETQYF. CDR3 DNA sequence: TGCAGTGCGGGGGGACCTGGCGGCCAAGAGACCCAGTACTTC.

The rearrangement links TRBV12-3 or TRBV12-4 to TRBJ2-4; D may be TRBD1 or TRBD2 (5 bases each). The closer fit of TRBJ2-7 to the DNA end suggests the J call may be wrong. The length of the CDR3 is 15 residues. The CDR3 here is CASSYGAGHSYEQYF. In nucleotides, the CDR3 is TGTGCCAGTTCCTACGGGGCAGGGCATTCCTACGAGCAGTACTTC.